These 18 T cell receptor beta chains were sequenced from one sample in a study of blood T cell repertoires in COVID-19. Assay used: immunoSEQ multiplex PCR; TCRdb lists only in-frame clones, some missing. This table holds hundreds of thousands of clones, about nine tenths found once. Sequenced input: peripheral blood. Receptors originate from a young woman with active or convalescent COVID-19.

The CDR3 loop reads CASSPGTGPGNTIYF. The CDR3 DNA reads as TGTGCCAGCAGTCCTGGGACAGGCCCTGGAAACACCATATATTTT. The chain combines TRBV27 with TRBJ1-3, with TRBD1 matching 8 bases. The germline gives CDR1 MNHEY, CDR2 SMNVEV (reference sequence). V dropped 5 bases and J dropped 2; count of bases not matched to a gene: 5. The CDR3 contains 15 residues.

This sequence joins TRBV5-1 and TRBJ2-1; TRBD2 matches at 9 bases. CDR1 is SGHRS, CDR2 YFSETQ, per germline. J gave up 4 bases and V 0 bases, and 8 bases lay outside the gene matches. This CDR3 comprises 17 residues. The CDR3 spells CASSLALASGTYNEQFF. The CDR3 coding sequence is TGCGCCAGCAGCTTGGCCCTCGCTAGCGGGACGTACAATGAGCAGTTCTTC.

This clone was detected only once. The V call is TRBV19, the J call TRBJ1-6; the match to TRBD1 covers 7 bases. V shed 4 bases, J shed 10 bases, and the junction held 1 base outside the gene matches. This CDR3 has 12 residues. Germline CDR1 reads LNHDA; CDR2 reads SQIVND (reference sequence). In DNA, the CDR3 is TGTGCCAGTAGTACGGGACAGTCACCCCTCCACTTT. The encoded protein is CASSTGQSPLHF.

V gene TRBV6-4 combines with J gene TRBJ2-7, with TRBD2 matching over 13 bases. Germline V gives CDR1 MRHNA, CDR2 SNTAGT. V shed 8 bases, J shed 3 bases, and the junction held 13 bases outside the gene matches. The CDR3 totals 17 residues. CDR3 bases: TGTGCCAGCTCTCGGACTAGCGGGAGAACCTGGAGCTACGAGCAGTACTTC. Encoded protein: CASSRTSGRTWSYEQYF.

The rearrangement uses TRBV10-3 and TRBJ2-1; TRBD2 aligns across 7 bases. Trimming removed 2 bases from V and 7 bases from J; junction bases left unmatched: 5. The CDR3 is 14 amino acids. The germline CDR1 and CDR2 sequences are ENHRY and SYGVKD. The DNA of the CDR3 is TGTGCCATCAGTGAGGAAGTACTAGCGAATGAGCAGTTCTTC. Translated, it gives CAISEEVLANEQFF.

Here the CDR3 DNA reads TGTGCCAGCAGCCCCGGCGGGGGGAGGGCGCGCCCTGAAGGCACTGAAGCTTTCTTT. The encoded protein is CASSPGGGRARPEGTEAFF. The chain uses TRBV4-2 and TRBJ1-1, with D maybe TRBD1 (5 bases). The CDR3 is 19 residues long. V lost 4 bases, J lost 4 bases, and 28 bases lay in between. CDR1 is LGHNA and CDR2 is YNFKEQ in the germline V gene.

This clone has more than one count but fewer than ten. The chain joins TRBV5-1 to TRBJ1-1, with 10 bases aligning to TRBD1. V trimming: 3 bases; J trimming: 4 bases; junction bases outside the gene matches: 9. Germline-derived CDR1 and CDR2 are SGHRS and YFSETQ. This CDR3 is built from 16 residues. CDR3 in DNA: TGCGCCAGCAGCTCGCGGACAGGGGGGGCGTCCACTGAAGCTTTCTTT. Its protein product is CASSSRTGGASTEAFF.

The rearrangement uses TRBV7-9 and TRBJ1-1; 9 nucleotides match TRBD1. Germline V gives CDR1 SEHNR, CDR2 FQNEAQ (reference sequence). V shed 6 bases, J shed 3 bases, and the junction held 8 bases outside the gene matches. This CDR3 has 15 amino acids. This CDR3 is CASSDPTGGDTEAFF. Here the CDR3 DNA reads TGTGCCAGCAGTGATCCGACAGGGGGGGACACTGAAGCTTTCTTT.

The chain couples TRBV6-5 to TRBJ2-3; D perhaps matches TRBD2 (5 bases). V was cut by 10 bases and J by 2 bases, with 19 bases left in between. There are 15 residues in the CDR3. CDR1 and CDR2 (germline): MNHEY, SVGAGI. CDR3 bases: TGTGCCAACAGCCGCGAAGGGAGATTCACAGATACGCAGTATTTT. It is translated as CANSREGRFTDTQYF.

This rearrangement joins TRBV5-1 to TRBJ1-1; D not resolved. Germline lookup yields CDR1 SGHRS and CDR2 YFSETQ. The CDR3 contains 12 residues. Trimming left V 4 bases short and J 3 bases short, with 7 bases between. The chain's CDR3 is CASSATYTEAFF. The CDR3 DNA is TGCGCCAGCAGCGCAACATACACTGAAGCTTTCTTT. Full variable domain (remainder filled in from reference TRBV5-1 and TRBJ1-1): KAGVTQTPRYLIKTRGQQVTLSCSPISGHRSVSWYQQTPGQGLQFLFEYFSETQRNKGNFPGRFSGRQFSNSRSEMNVSTLELGDSALYLCASSATYTEAFFGQGTRLTVV.

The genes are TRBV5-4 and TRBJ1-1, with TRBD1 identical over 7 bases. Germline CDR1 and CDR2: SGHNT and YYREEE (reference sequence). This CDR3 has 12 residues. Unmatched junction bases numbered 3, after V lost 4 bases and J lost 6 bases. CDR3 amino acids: CASSHQGAEAFF. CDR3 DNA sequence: TGTGCCAGCAGCCATCAGGGGGCTGAAGCTTTCTTT.

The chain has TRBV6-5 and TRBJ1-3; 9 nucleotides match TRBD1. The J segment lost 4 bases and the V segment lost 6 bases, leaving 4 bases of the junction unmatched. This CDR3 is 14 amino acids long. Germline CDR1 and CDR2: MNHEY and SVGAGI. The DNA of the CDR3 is TGTGCCAGCAGACAGGGACAGGGCGGAAACACCATATATTTT. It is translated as CASRQGQGGNTIYF.

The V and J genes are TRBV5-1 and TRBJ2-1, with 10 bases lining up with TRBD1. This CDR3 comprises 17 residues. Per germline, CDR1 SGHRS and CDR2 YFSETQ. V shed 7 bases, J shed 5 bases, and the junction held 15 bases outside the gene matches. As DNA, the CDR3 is TGCGCCAGCGCCCCAACCGCCGGGACAGGGGCCAACAATGAGCAGTTCTTC. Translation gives CASAPTAGTGANNEQFF.

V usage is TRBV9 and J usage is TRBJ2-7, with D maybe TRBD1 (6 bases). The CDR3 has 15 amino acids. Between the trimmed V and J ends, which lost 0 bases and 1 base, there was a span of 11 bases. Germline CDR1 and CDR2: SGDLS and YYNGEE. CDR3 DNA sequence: TGTGCCAGCAGCGTAGGGCCAGGGGCATCCTACGAGCAGTACTTC. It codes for CASSVGPGASYEQYF.

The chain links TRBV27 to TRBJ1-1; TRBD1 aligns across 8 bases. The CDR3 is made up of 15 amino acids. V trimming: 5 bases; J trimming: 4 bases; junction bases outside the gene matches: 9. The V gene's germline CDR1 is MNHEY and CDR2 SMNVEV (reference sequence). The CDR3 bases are TGTGCCAGCAGTCCGGACAGGGATTGGGGCACTGAAGCTTTCTTT. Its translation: CASSPDRDWGTEAFF.

The CDR3 nucleotides read TGTGCCAGCTCAACTCAGGGCTCCTACAATGAGCAGTTCTTC. Encoded protein: CASSTQGSYNEQFF. The V call is TRBV25-1, the J call TRBJ2-1; the D gene is possibly TRBD1 (5 bases). Germline CDR1 is MGHDK and CDR2 is SYGVNS. V lost 8 bases and J lost 0, with 11 bases in between. This CDR3 is 14 amino acids long.

The CDR3 loop reads CASSLSSATTTNEKLFF. CDR3 DNA sequence: TGTGCCAGCAGCTTAAGTAGCGCGACAACAACTAATGAAAAACTGTTTTTT. The J gene is TRBJ1-4, the V gene TRBV7-8; D is undetermined. Germline-derived CDR1 and CDR2 are SGHVS and FQNEAQ. The CDR3 is 17 residues long. The ends were cut back, 2 bases at V and 0 bases at J, with 13 bases in the middle. Based on the CDR3 plus reference TRBV7-8 and TRBJ1-4, the full variable domain is GAGVSQSPRYKVAKRGQDVALRCDPISGHVSLFWYQQALGQGPEFLTYFQNEAQLDKSGLPSDRFFAERPEGSVSTLKIQRTQQEDSAVYLCASSLSSATTTNEKLFFGSGTQLSVL.

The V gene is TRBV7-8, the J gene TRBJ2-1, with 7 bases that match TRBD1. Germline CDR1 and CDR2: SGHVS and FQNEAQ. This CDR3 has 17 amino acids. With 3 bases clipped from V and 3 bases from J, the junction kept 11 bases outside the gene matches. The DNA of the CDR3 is TGTGCCAGCAGCTTGGGTGGTGTAGGGGGCAACTACAATGAGCAGTTCTTC. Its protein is CASSLGGVGGNYNEQFF.